Sequencing of this T cell receptor beta chain was carried out in a study of blood T cell repertoires in COVID-19. Turning to the study itself: The United States, Italy and Spain provided the acute and convalescent COVID-19 samples. PBMCs, B-cell-depleted T cells, or T cells were the source of the cDNA or gDNA that made up the material.

Only in-frame clones appear in the TCRdb table, and some are missing; sequencing was by immunoSEQ multiplex PCR. The top ten clones hold roughly 9.2% of a sample with about 170,000 clones, over 80% of them seen once. Trimming left V 8 bases short and J 4 bases short, with 21 bases between. This CDR3 region has 15 residues. The germline gives CDR1 MGHRA, CDR2 YSYEKL. The chain recombines TRBV4-1 with TRBJ2-7; D perhaps matches TRBD2 (5 bases). The sequence was collected from a woman aged 80 or over with active or convalescent COVID-19. Sequences were obtained from peripheral blood. DNA for the CDR3: TGCGCCAGCTCCGAGAATGAGGGATCGATATACGAGCAGTACTTC. Its protein product is CASSENEGSIYEQYF.